These 15 T cell receptor beta chains originate from one sample sequenced in a study of Ad26.COV2.S vaccination and SARS-CoV-2 variants. The repertoire was sequenced with immunoSEQ multiplex PCR; TCRdb's copy has only in-frame clones and lacks some. This table has about 94,000 clones, less than 85% appearing once. Sequenced material: peripheral blood, taken after recovery from COVID-19. These receptors all come from a human donor who had recovered from COVID-19.

The chain uses TRBV25-1 and TRBJ2-1; perhaps TRBD2 as D (6 bases). V dropped 3 bases and J dropped 5 bases, with 11 bases sitting between them. There are 14 residues in the CDR3. Germline CDR1 reads MGHDK; CDR2 reads SYGVNS. This chain's CDR3 is CASSEPGSNNEQFF. CDR3 DNA sequence: TGTGCCAGCAGTGAGCCCGGGAGCAACAATGAGCAGTTCTTC.

The rearrangement joins TRBV4-1 to TRBJ2-7; D call uncertain. The CDR3 covers 15 residues. Trimming left V 4 bases short and J 2 bases short, with 15 bases between. Germline CDR1 reads MGHRA; CDR2 reads YSYEKL. The DNA for the CDR3 is TGCGCCAGCAGCCGTGGCCTCCTCCCCCCCTACGAGCAGTACTTC. Protein product: CASSRGLLPPYEQYF.

The rearrangement uses TRBV14 and TRBJ1-2, with 9 bases matching TRBD1. CDR1 and CDR2 (germline): SGHDN, FVKESK. The CDR3 is 14 residues long. Trimming removed 5 bases from V and 6 bases from J; junction bases left unmatched: 7. For the CDR3, the DNA is TGTGCCAGCAGCACCGGGACAGGGAGGGATGGCTACACCTTC. It yields the protein CASSTGTGRDGYTF.

This clone was seen a single time. The chain has TRBV5-1 and TRBJ1-4; weak D call: TRBD1 (5 bases). CDR3 length equals 15 residues. In germline, CDR1 is SGHRS, CDR2 YFSETQ. The ends were cut back, 7 bases at V and 8 bases at J, with 21 bases in the middle. This CDR3 reads CASQASGRGDEKLFF. In DNA, the CDR3 is TGCGCCAGCCAAGCTTCAGGGAGGGGTGACGAAAAACTGTTTTTT.

The V and J genes are TRBV28 and TRBJ2-7, with D perhaps matching TRBD2 (5 bases). The V and J ends lost 7 bases and 0 bases respectively, with 10 bases between them. The length of the CDR3 is 13 residues. Germline lookup yields CDR1 MDHEN and CDR2 SYDVKM. The chain's CDR3 is CASTYRGSYEQYF. As DNA, the CDR3 is TGTGCCAGCACCTATCGGGGCTCCTACGAGCAGTACTTC. The full variable domain, in which reference TRBV28 and TRBJ2-7 provide the parts outside the CDR3, is DVKVTQSSRYLVKRTGEKVFLECVQDMDHENMFWYRQDPGLGLRLIYFSYDVKMKEKGDIPEGYSVSREKKERFSLILESASTNQTSMYLCASTYRGSYEQYFGPGTRLTVT.

This rearrangement joins TRBV19 to TRBJ2-2; weak D call: TRBD2 (5 bases). Germline V gene lookup returns CDR1 LNHDA and CDR2 SQIVND (reference sequence). This CDR3 comprises 19 residues. V lost 0 bases and J 7 bases, leaving 24 bases between the germline ends. CDR3 DNA sequence: TGTGCCAGTAGTATAGATCGGGATAGGGCGGTATATAGCTTCGGGGAGCTGTTTTTT. The encoded protein is CASSIDRDRAVYSFGELFF.

DNA for the CDR3: TGCGCCAGCAGCCAAGATCTTTACGGGAGATACACAGATACGCAGTATTTT. Translated, it gives CASSQDLYGRYTDTQYF. V and J are TRBV4-3 and TRBJ2-3, with D perhaps TRBD2 (6 bases). There are 17 residues in the CDR3. Germline CDR1 LGHNA, CDR2 YSLEER. V lost 0 bases and J 2 bases, leaving 15 bases between the germline ends.

This sequence joins TRBV5-4 and TRBJ2-3, with 11 nucleotides matching TRBD2. CDR3 length: 14 residues. V was pared by 4 bases and J by 5 bases, with 3 bases of the junction left unmatched. Germline loops: CDR1 SGHNT, CDR2 YYREEE (reference sequence). The CDR3 reads CASSLGLAGDTQYF. The CDR3 DNA sequence: TGTGCCAGCAGCCTAGGACTAGCGGGAGATACGCAGTATTTT.

The chain employs TRBV7-3 and TRBJ2-3; D may be TRBD1 (5 bases). Per the germline V gene, CDR1 is SGHTA and CDR2 is FQGTGA. Trimming removed 5 bases from V and 2 bases from J, with 14 bases in between. This CDR3 is 15 amino acids long. The CDR3 sequence: CASSRRTRNTDTQYF. DNA of the CDR3: TGTGCCAGCAGCCGCCGGACACGAAACACAGATACGCAGTATTTT.

The V call is TRBV11-2, the J call TRBJ2-7, with TRBD2 identical over 11 bases. The CDR3 has 18 residues. Looked up from germline, CDR1 is SGHAT and CDR2 is FQNNGV. V shed 4 bases and J 2 bases; nucleotides not matched to a gene: 13. DNA of the CDR3: TGTGCCAGCAGCTCCCCTTACGGCGGGACTAGCGGACCCTACGAGCAGTACTTC. Translated, it gives CASSSPYGGTSGPYEQYF.

The chain couples TRBV19 to TRBJ2-4; TRBD2 aligns across 8 bases. CDR1 is LNHDA and CDR2 is SQIVND in the germline V gene (reference sequence). Trimming cost V 4 bases and J 1 base; bases outside gene matches: 3. This CDR3 has 15 residues. The CDR3 is CASSTQREAKNIQYF. For the CDR3, the DNA is TGTGCCAGTAGTACCCAGCGGGAGGCCAAAAACATTCAGTACTTC.

The rearrangement joins TRBV20-1 to TRBJ2-7; TRBD2 matches at 10 bases. CDR3 length: 15 amino acids. In germline, CDR1 is DFQATT, CDR2 SNEGSKA (reference sequence). After removal of 3 bases from V and 6 bases from J, the junction contained 11 bases not matched to a gene. DNA of the CDR3: TGCAGTGCTAGTTCTCTCTCTAGCGGGAGTCTCGAGCAGTACTTC. Its protein product is CSASSLSSGSLEQYF.

This chain joins TRBV4-3 and TRBJ1-5; 7 bases agree with TRBD1. Germline V gene lookup returns CDR1 LGHNA and CDR2 YSLEER. This CDR3 has 15 amino acids. Losses at the gene ends were 4 bases for V and 7 bases for J; bases not matched to a gene: 10. The CDR3 DNA reads TGCGCCAGCAGCCCAGGGACGGCAGGGGGGCAGCCCCAGCATTTT. Residues: CASSPGTAGGQPQHF.

This sequence joins TRBV6-6 and TRBJ1-4; D not certain. The CDR3 covers 16 residues. The V end lost 4 bases, the J end lost 0 bases, and 12 bases lay between the germline ends. The germline V gene has CDR1 MNHNY and CDR2 SVGAGI (reference sequence). CDR3 protein: CASSSKARATNEKLFF. The CDR3 nucleotides are TGTGCCAGCAGTTCCAAAGCCAGAGCAACTAATGAAAAACTGTTTTTT.

CDR3: CASSLDPGGFEQYF. The CDR3 DNA is TGTGCCAGCAGTTTAGATCCGGGAGGGTTCGAGCAGTACTTC. J is TRBJ2-7 and V is TRBV28; 8 nucleotides match TRBD2. CDR3 length equals 14 residues. The ends lost 2 bases at V and 6 bases at J; junction bases unmatched: 6. CDR1 MDHEN and CDR2 SYDVKM come from the germline V gene. Full variable domain (remainder filled in from reference TRBV28 and TRBJ2-7): DVKVTQSSRYLVKRTGEKVFLECVQDMDHENMFWYRQDPGLGLRLIYFSYDVKMKEKGDIPEGYSVSREKKERFSLILESASTNQTSMYLCASSLDPGGFEQYFGPGTRLTVT.